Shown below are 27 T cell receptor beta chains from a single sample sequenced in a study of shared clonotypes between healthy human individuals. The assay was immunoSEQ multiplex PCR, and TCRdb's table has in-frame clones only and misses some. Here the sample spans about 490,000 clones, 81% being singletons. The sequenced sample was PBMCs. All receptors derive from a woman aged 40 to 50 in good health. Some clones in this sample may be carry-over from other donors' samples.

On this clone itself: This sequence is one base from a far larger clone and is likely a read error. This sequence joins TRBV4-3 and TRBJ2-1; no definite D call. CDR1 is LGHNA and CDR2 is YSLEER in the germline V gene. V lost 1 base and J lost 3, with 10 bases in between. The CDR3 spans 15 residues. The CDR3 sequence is CASSQVRWNYNEQFF. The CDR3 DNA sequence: TGCGCCAGCAGCCAAGTACGGTGGAACTACAATGAGCAGTTCTTC.

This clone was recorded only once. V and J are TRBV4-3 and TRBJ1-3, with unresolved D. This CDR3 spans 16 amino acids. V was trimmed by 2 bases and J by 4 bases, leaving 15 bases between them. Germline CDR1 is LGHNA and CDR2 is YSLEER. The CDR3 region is CASSQSGREAGNTIYF. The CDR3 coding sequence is TGCGCCAGCAGCCAATCCGGACGGGAGGCGGGAAACACCATATATTTT.

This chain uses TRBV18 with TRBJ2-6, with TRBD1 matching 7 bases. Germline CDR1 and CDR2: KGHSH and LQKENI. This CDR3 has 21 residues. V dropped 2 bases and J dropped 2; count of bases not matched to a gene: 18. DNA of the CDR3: TGTGCCAGCTCACCAATATACTCGACAGGGCCAACCTACCCTGGGGCCAACGTCCTGACTTTC. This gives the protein CASSPIYSTGPTYPGANVLTF.

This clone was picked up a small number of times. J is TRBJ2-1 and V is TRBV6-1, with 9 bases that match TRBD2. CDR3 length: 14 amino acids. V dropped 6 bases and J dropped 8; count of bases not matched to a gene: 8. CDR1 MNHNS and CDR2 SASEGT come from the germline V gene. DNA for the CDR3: TGTGCCAGCAGGGCCTTAGCGGGAGTCGATGAGCAGTTCTTC. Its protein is CASRALAGVDEQFF.

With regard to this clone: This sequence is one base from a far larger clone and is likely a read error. CDR3 loop: CASSPSGTSGKEGTDMQYF. CDR3 in DNA: TGTGCCAGCAGCCCCTCCGGGACTAGCGGGAAAGAAGGCACAGATATGCAGTATTTT. The chain recombines TRBV4-2 with TRBJ2-3; 13 positions match TRBD2. This CDR3 has 19 residues. The germline V gene has CDR1 LGHNA and CDR2 YNFKEQ.

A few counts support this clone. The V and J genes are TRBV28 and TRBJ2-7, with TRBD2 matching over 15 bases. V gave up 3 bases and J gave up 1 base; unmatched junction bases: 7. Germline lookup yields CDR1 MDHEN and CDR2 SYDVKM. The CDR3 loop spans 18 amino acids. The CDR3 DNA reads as TGTGCCAGCAGTTTTACGGGACTAGCGGGAGGTCTTTCCTACGAGCAGTACTTC. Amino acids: CASSFTGLAGGLSYEQYF.

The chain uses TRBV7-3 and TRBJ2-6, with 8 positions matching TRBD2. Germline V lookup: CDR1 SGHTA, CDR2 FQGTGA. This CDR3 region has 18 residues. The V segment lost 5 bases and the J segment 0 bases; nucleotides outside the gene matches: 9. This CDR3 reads CASSPPAGVTSGANVLTF. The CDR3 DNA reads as TGTGCCAGCAGCCCGCCAGCGGGAGTTACCTCTGGGGCCAACGTCCTGACTTTC.

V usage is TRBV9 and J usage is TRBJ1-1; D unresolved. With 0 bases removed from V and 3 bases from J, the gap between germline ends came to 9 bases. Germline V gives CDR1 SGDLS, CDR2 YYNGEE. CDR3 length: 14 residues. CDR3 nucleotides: TGTGCCAGCAGCGTAGGAGGGCGTGACACTGAAGCTTTCTTT. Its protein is CASSVGGRDTEAFF.

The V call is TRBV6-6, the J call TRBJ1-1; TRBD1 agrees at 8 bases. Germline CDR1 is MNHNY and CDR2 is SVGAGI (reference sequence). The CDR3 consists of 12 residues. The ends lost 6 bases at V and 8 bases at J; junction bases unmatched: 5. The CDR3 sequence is CASSNRDREAFF. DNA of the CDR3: TGTGCCAGCAGCAACCGGGACAGGGAAGCTTTCTTT.

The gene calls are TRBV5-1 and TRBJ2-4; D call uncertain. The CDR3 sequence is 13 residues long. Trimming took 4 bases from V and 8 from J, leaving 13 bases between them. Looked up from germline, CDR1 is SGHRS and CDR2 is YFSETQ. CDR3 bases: TGCGCCAGCAGCCCTAACTATGAGGACATTCAGTACTTC. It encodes CASSPNYEDIQYF.

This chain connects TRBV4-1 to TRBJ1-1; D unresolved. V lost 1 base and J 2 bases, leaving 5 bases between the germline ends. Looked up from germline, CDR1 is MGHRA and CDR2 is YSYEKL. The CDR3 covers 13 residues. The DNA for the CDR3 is TGCGCCAGCAGCCAAGGAATTAACACTGAAGCTTTCTTT. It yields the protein CASSQGINTEAFF.

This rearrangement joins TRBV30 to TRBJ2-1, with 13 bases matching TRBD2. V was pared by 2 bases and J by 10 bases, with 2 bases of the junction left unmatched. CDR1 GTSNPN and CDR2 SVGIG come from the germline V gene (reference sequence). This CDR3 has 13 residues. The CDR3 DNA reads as TGTGCCTGGAGTACACTAGCGGGAGGGGAGCAGTTCTTC. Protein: CAWSTLAGGEQFF.

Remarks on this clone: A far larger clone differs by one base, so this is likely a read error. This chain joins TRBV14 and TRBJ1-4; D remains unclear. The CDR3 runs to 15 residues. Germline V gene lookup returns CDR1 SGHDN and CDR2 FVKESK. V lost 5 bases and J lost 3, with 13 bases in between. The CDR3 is CASSTGVHSNEKLFF. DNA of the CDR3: TGTGCCAGCAGCACTGGGGTACATTCTAATGAAAAACTGTTTTTT.

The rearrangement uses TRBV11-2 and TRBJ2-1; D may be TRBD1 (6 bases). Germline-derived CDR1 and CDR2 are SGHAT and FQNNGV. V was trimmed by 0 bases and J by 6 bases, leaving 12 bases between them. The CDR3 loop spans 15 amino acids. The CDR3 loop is CASSLEPGQINEQFF. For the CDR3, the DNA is TGTGCCAGCAGCTTAGAACCCGGACAGATCAATGAGCAGTTCTTC.

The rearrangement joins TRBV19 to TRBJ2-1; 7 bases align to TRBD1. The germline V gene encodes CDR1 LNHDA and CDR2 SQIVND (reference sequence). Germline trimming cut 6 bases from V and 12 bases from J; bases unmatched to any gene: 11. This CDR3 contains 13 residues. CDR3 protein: CASSPDRALGQFF. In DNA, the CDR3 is TGTGCCAGTAGCCCCGACAGGGCCTTGGGGCAGTTCTTC.

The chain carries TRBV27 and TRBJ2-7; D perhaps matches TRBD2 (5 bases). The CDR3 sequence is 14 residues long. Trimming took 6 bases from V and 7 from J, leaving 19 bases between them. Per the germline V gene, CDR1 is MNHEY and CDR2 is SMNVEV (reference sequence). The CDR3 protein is CASSVRGTREEQYF. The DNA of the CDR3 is TGTGCCAGCAGCGTTCGGGGAACACGCGAAGAGCAGTACTTC.

The CDR3 sequence is CASSNHRSGANVLTF. In DNA form, the CDR3 reads TGTGCCAGCAGTAACCACCGCTCTGGGGCCAACGTCCTGACTTTC. This chain links TRBV28 with TRBJ2-6; no reliable D call. This CDR3 region has 15 residues. Trimming took off 5 bases at V and 0 bases at J, with 8 bases between the two ends. The germline gives CDR1 MDHEN, CDR2 SYDVKM. Filled out from reference TRBV28 and TRBJ2-6, the complete variable domain reads DVKVTQSSRYLVKRTGEKVFLECVQDMDHENMFWYRQDPGLGLRLIYFSYDVKMKEKGDIPEGYSVSREKKERFSLILESASTNQTSMYLCASSNHRSGANVLTFGAGSRLTVL.

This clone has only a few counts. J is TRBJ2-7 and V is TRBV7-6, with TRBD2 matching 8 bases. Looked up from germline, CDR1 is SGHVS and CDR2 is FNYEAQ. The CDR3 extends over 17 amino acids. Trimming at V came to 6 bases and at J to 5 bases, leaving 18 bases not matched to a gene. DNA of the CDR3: TGTGCCAGCAGTAATTGGGGTGCCCGGACTAGCTTTCACGAGCAGTACTTC. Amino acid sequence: CASSNWGARTSFHEQYF.

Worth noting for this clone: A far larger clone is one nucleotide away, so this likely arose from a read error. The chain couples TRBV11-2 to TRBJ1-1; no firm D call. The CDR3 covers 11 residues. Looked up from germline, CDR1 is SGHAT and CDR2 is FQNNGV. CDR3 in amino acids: CAGSRWAEAFF. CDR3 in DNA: TGTGCCGGCAGTCGGTGGGCAGAAGCTTTCTTT.

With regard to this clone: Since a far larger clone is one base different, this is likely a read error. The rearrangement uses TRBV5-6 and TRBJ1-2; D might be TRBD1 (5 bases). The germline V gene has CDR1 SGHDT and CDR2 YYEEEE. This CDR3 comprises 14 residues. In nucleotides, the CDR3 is TGTGCCAGCAGCTTGGTTGGGGGAGGCTATGGCTGCACCTTC. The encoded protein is CASSLVGGGYGCTF.

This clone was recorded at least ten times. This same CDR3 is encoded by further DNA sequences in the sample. The CDR3 sequence is CASSFLAGGPGGQYF. The DNA of the CDR3 is TGTGCCAGCAGCTTCCTAGCGGGAGGACCGGGGGGCCAGTACTTC. The genes are TRBV7-2 and TRBJ2-5; TRBD2 matches 11 bases. Germline V gene data show CDR1 as SGHTA and CDR2 as FQGNSA. The CDR3 loop spans 15 amino acids. Unmatched junction bases numbered 10, after V lost 3 bases and J lost 10 bases.

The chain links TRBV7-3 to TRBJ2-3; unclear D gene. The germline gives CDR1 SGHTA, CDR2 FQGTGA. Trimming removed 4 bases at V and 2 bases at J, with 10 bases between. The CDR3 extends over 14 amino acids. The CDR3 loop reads CASSSDAYTDTQYF. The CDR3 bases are TGTGCCAGCAGCTCGGACGCTTACACAGATACGCAGTATTTT.

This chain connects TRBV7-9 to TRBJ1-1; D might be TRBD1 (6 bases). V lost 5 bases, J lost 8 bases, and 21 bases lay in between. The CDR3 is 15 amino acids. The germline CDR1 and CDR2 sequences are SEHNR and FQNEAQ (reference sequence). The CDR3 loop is CASSATSGAQDEAFF. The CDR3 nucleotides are TGTGCCAGCAGCGCGACATCAGGGGCTCAGGACGAAGCTTTCTTT.

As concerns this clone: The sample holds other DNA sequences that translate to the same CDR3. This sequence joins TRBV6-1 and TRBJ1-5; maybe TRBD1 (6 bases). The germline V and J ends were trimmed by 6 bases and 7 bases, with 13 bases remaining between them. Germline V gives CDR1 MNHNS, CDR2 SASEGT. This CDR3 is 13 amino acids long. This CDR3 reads CASRHRVGQPQHF. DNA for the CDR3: TGTGCCAGCAGGCACAGGGTCGGGCAGCCCCAGCATTTT.

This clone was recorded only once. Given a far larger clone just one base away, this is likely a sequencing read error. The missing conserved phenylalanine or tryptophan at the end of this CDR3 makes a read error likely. As DNA, the CDR3 is TGTGCCAGCAGCTCGCAGGGGACGTCCTACGAGCAGTACCTC. It translates to CASSSQGTSYEQYL. The rearrangement uses TRBV7-2 and TRBJ2-7; the D gene is possibly TRBD1 (6 bases). Trimming pared 4 bases from V and 1 base from J, leaving 11 bases between. The CDR3 is 14 residues long. The V gene's germline CDR1 is SGHTA and CDR2 FQGNSA.

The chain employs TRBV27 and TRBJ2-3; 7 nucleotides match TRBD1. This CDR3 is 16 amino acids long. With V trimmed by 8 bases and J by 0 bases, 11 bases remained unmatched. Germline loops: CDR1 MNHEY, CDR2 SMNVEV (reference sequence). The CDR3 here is CASWTYRGYSTDTQYF. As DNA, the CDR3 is TGTGCCAGCTGGACTTACAGGGGATATAGCACAGATACGCAGTATTTT.

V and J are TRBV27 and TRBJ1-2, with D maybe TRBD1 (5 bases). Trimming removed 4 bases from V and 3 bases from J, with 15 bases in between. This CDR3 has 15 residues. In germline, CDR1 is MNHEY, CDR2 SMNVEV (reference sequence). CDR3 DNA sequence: TGTGCCAGCAGTTCAGGGCCCTTTGGGGACTATGGCTACACCTTC. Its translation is CASSSGPFGDYGYTF.